The clone carrying this T cell receptor beta chain was observed many times. Its antigen remains unknown. Orbital computed tomography and thyroid ultrasound, together with serum TRAb and thyroxine and clinical symptoms, were used for diagnoses. The data originate from a study of T cells in Graves' hyperthyroidism and ophthalmopathy. General study points: Most clonotypes expanded in the thyroid (above 0.001) were also present in blood.

Amplified TCR beta CDR3 regions derived from RNA transcripts. HTBI primers were employed in a first-round RT-PCR of the TCR CDR3. TCRdb reprocessed the multiplex PCR reads via MiXCR and lists one record per CDR3 protein. Among about 840,000 distinct CDR3 sequences listed, 35% to 40% were seen once. Sequenced: blood. This clonotype was obtained from a man between 18 and 35 years old with Graves' hyperthyroidism.

The CDR3 loop is CASSWEGLNTEAFF. Written as DNA, the CDR3 is TGTGCCAGTAGTTGGGAGGGGCTGAACACTGAAGCTTTCTTT. V is TRBV19 and J is TRBJ1-1; TRBD1 might be the D (5 bases). The CDR3 length is 14 residues. CDR1 and CDR2 (germline): LNHDA, SQIVND (reference sequence). The ends were cut back, 5 bases at V and 0 bases at J, with 10 bases in the middle.